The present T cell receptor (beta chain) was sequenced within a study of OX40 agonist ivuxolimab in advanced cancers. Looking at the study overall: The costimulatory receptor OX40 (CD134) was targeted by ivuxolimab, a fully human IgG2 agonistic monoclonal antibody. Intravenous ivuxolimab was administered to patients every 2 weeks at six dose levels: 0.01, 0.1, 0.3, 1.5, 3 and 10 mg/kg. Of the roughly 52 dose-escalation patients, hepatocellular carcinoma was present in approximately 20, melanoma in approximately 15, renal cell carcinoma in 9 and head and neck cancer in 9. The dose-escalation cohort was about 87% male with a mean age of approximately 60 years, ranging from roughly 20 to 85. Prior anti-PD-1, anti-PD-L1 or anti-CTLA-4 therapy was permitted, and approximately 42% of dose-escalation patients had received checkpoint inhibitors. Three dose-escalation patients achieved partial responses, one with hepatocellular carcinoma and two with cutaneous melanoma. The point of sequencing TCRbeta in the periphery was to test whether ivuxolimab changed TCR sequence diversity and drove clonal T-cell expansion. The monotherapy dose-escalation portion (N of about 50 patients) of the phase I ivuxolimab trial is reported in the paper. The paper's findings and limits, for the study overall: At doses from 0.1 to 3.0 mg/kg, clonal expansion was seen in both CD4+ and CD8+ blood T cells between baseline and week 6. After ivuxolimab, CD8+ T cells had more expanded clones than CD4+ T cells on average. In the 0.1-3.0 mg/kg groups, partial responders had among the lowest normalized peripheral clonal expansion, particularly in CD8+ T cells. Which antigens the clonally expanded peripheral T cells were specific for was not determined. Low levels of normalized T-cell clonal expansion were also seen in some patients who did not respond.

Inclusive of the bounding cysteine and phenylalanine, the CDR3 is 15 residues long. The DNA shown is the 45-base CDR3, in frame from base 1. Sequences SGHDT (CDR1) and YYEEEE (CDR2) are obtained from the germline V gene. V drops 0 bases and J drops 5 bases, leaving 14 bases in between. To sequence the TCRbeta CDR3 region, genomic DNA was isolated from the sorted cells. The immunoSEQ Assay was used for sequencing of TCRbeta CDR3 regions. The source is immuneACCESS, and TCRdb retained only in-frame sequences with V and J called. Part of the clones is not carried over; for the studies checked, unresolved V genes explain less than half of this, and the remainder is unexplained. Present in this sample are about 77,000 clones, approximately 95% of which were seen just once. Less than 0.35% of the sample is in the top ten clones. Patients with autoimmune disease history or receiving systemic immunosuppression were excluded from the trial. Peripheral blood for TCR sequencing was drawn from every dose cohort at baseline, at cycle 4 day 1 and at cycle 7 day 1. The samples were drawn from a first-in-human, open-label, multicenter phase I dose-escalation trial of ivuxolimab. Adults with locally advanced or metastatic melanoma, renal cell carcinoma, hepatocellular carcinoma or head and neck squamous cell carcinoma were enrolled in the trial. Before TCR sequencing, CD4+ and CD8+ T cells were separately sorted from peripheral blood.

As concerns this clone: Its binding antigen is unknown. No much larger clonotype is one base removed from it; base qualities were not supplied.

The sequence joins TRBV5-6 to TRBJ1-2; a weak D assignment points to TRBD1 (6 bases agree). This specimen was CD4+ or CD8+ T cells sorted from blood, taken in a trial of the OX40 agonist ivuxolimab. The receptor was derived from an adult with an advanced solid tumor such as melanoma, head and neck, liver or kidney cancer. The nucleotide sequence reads TGTGCCAGCAGCTTGGGACAGGCCTGGTTATATGGCTACACCTTC. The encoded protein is CASSLGQAWLYGYTF. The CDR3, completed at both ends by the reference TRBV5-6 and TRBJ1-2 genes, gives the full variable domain DAGVTQSPTHLIKTRGQQVTLRCSPKSGHDTVSWYQQALGQGPQFIFQYYEEEERQRGNFPDRFSGHQFPNYSSELNVNALLLGDSALYLCASSLGQAWLYGYTFGSGTRLTVV.